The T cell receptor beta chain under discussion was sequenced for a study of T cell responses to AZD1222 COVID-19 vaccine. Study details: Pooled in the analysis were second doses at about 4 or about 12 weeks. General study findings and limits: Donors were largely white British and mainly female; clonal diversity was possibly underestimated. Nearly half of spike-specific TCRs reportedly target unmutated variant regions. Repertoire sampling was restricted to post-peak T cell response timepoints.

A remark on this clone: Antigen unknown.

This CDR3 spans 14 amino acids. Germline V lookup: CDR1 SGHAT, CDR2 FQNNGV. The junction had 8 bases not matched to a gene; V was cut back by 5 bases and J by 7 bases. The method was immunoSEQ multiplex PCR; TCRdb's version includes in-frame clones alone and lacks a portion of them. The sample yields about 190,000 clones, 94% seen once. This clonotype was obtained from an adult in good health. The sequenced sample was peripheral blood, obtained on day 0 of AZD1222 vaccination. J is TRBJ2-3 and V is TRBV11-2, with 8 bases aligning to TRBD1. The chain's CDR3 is CASSLLGQANTQYF. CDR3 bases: TGTGCCAGCAGCCTTCTGGGACAGGCGAATACGCAGTATTTT.